The 6 T cell receptor beta chains below all came from one sample that was sequenced in a study of metastatic and nonmetastatic thyroid tumors. Before thyroid surgery, none of the patients had received any treatment. TCRdb re-analyzed the PCR reads using MiXCR. The repertoire has 15,000 to 20,000 clones, approximately 32% of them found once; the top ten carry around 20%. Sequenced material: adjacent normal tissue. The receptors originated from a female donor with papillary thyroid cancer or a benign thyroid nodule (not recorded which). Some clones in this sample may be carry-over from other donors' samples.

By sample share, this clone is medium-sized. The chain carries TRBV27 and TRBJ2-7; TRBD1 matches 7 bases. The length of the CDR3 is 14 residues. Germline V lookup: CDR1 MNHEY, CDR2 SMNVEV (reference sequence). The V gene end was trimmed by 5 bases and the J gene end by 3 bases; junction bases not matched to a gene: 7. The DNA for the CDR3 is TGTGCCAGCAGTCCACTTGGACAGGTCTACGAGCAGTACTTC. It codes for CASSPLGQVYEQYF.

The sample holds a few counts of this clone. This chain uses TRBV28 with TRBJ1-2; D is perhaps TRBD1 (6 bases). This CDR3 has 13 residues. V was clipped by 6 bases and J by 4 bases, with 12 bases between them. Per the germline V gene, CDR1 is MDHEN and CDR2 is SYDVKM. CDR3 sequence: CASRARGPYGYTF. CDR3 coding DNA: TGTGCCAGCAGAGCCAGGGGACCCTATGGCTACACCTTC.

This clone is labeled medium-sized. The gene calls are TRBV11-3 and TRBJ2-7, with 10 positions matching TRBD2. Germline CDR1 is SGHNT and CDR2 is YENEEA. This CDR3 region has 15 residues. The V gene end was trimmed by 2 bases and the J gene end by 4 bases; junction bases not matched to a gene: 5. As DNA, the CDR3 is TGTGCCAGCAGCTTACGTGCTAGCGGGGGATACGAGCAGTACTTC. Translation: CASSLRASGGYEQYF.

In its sample, this clone was seen a few times. The V gene is TRBV12-3 or TRBV12-4, the J gene TRBJ2-7, with TRBD2 identical over 7 bases. This CDR3 is 13 amino acids long. J was trimmed by 7 bases and V by 6 bases; bases with no gene match: 9. DNA of the CDR3: TGTGCCAGCAGGATCAGGGTAGCGGGTGAGCAGTACTTC. It codes for CASRIRVAGEQYF.

This chain joins TRBV28 and TRBJ1-6, with D uncertain. V was clipped by 6 bases and J by 10 bases, with 10 bases between them. Germline V gene sequence: CDR1 MDHEN, CDR2 SYDVKM. The CDR3 sequence is 12 residues long. The CDR3: CASRGVRSPLHF. CDR3 coding DNA: TGTGCCAGCAGGGGTGTTAGGTCACCCCTCCACTTT.

This clone was seen ten or more times. The chain combines TRBV2 with TRBJ2-3; D uncertain. Trimming pared 7 bases from V and 2 bases from J, leaving 16 bases between. CDR3 size: 15 residues. Germline CDR1 is SNHLY and CDR2 is FYNNEI. Written as DNA, the CDR3 is TGTGCCAGCAATTTCTTAGGTTCCCCCACAGATACGCAGTATTTT. This translates into CASNFLGSPTDTQYF. The entire variable domain, with the rest obtained from reference TRBV2 and TRBJ2-3, is as follows: EPEVTQTPSHQVTQMGQEVILRCVPISNHLYFYWYRQILGQKVEFLVSFYNNEISEKSEIFDDQFSVERPDGSNFTLKIRSTKLEDSAMYFCASNFLGSPTDTQYFGPGTRLTVL.